The present T cell receptor (beta chain) was sequenced within a study of cytomegalovirus exposure and HLA in healthy donors listed by TCRdb under 2017. Describing the broader study: According to an earlier analysis of several hundred of the donors, 150 million to 200 million T cells yielded 117 million unique TCR beta sequences and about 300 Gb of sequence data. Roughly 300 gigabases of sequencing data and approximately 85 million unique TCR sequences were included in an early release covering around 600 HLA-typed donors. Among some 410 genotyped donors of the cohort, an average of approximately 200,000 unique TCR beta nucleotide sequences was sequenced per donor, of which about 19% were non-productive. A later analysis re-analyzed previously published TCR beta repertoires from 500 to 700 donors and added high-resolution HLA genotyping to study TCR occurrence patterns. The number of donors typed differed by locus, with about 629-640 for A, B, C, DRB1 and DQB1, approximately 500 for DQA1, 600 to 610 for DPA1, and roughly 450 for DPB1. The aim of the study was to test whether cataloging public T cell receptors could identify signatures of past pathogen exposure. Every repertoire in the discovery cohort had been generated on one and the same sequencing platform. Class I and class II HLA loci were covered by the typing at four-digit resolution. Donor age, sex, ethnicity and CMV serostatus were compiled alongside the repertoire data. To predict cytomegalovirus infection status, the study brought together high-throughput TCR immunosequencing, statistical association of individual TCRs with disease status, and machine learning. A separate validation cohort of more than 100 different subjects was used in addition to the approximately 640-subject first cohort. Using immunosequencing, the study profiled T cell repertoires from about 610 subjects and related those repertoires to cytomegalovirus serostatus. An earlier analysis of 500 to 650 of the donors applied high-throughput TCR beta sequencing to assess whether each TCR beta V gene segment acted as functional or pseudogenic. A later genetic analysis took genome-wide SNP genotypes for 398 of the 666 donors and used that subset as a discovery cohort. Because of strong linkage in the cohort, four or five DR-DQ haplotypes were treated as single units for association and clustering. In the later analysis, no new phenotypic data were used to find candidate immune exposures; instead, reliance was placed on TCR beta sequences and their occurrence across donors. Of the 300 to 450 genotyped donors, about 80% fell in the genetic ancestry cluster associated with self-reported Caucasian donors. What the work shows at the level of the full study, not this receptor alone: Linkage disequilibrium might explain the correlated functional status among segregating V segments, but an unknown experimental factor could not be ruled out. A further reported finding was that TCR beta sequences accurately predicted the HLA-A and HLA-B alleles for most subjects in the first cohort. A later analysis associated about 16,000 TCR beta sequences with specific HLA alleles at a false discovery rate of 0.05. In the study, some 160 TCR beta chains were listed as associated with cytomegalovirus. The presence/absence analyses assumed that sequencing depth was roughly uniform across donors, and that assumption may not be true. A later genetic analysis reported fewer N-insertions in productive TCRs among donors in an Asian-associated ancestry cluster than the roughly 690-donor mean. This cohort had only TCR beta chains sequenced, and the lack of alpha or paired-chain data limited which features could be detected. Several of the top co-occurrence clusters appeared to be linked to parvovirus B19, influenza, CMV and Epstein-Barr virus, according to a later analysis. The earlier analysis of approximately 590 of the donors excluded roughly 16 rarely observed V segments, including chromosome 9 orphons, because counts were too low. Across donors, most TCR sequences were observed very rarely, whereas some public TCRs were present in many individuals. A later analysis found that HLA-associated TCR beta chains were more clonally expanded and had lower generation probabilities than equally common non-associated chains. Because the 87-base-pair reads could not distinguish some IMGT-functional V segments, including TRBV6-2 and TRBV6-3, those segments were excluded. According to a later analysis, TCR association rates differed among HLA loci, with DRB1 alleles showing the most associated TCRs and HLA-C alleles showing the fewest. In an earlier analysis of over 550 of the donors, most TCR beta V segments were observed in productive rearrangements about 90% or about 30% of the time, broadly matching IMGT annotations. The only immune exposure information available for the cohort was CMV serostatus. V-gene and J-gene trimming of TCR beta chains was associated with a missense DCLRE1C variant in a later genetic analysis, and the association was replicated in an independent cohort. The classifier was reported to diagnose cytomegalovirus status with high specificity and sensitivity in both the original cohort and the validation cohort. A later analysis found that most CMV-associated TCR beta chains appeared HLA-restricted, with HLA associations seemingly driven largely by CMV exposure. A cluster of highly shared sequence variants was judged likely to be a technical artifact of the sequencing pipeline. The authors suggested that the approach could potentially be generalized to other disease states and immunological phenotypes. When HLA alleles, especially DR and DQ, strongly co-occurred, attributing TCR associations to individual alleles was difficult. In vitro tests confirmed that a few of the cytomegalovirus-associated TCR beta chains recognize cytomegalovirus antigens. Because HLA typing was unavailable for some donors at each locus, only the typed subset was used in association tests.

Receptor amplification or capture employed the immunoSEQ multiplex PCR assay. For the multiplex PCR, a mixture combining 60 forward primers for TCR Vbeta segments and 13 reverse primers for TCR Jbeta segments was used. A multiplex PCR assay on genomic DNA amplified the CDR3 region of rearranged TCR beta genes. Amplified TCR beta libraries were sequenced as 87-base-pair reads on the Illumina HiSeq System. In the original analysis: A later analysis counted around 72 million unique TCR beta chains across the 700 or so repertoires, and 10 million to 11 million of these chains were shared by at least two donors. Raw reads were error-corrected and collapsed into unique sequences with a nearest-neighbor algorithm that merged closely related sequences to remove PCR and sequencing errors. Alignment of CDR3 sequences to IMGT reference sequences was used to assign V, D and J gene segments. For a sequence to be retained, a match of at least six nucleotides was required to both a V gene segment and a J gene segment. A rearrangement counted as productive if the CDR3 had no stop codons and remained in frame with V and J, and every other rearrangement counted as non-productive. Following IMGT convention, CDR3 was defined as the stretch from the second conserved V-encoded cysteine up to the conserved J-encoded phenylalanine. The earlier analysis of fewer than 700 of the donors excluded sequences that lacked an unambiguous match to a single V gene segment. In an earlier analysis of a few hundred of the donors, V segments were called functional above 56.7% productive rearrangements and were called segregating when the between-donor standard deviation exceeded 5%. A statistical classification framework was built for diagnosing cytomegalovirus status from the catalog of TCR beta chain sequences. In a later analysis, TCR nucleotide sequences were compared against IMGT/GENE-DB human TR gene sequences so that V and J genes could be assigned. In a later analysis, CDR3 sequences and most-parsimonious VDJ recombination scenarios were assigned using the TCRdist pipeline. In a later analysis, every TCR beta chain was defined by the combination of its CDR3 amino acid sequence and its V-gene family, and reads without a unique V-gene family were dropped. As a way to deal with suspected cross-contamination and a sequencing artifact, a later analysis dropped 450 to 700 nucleotide sequences that were highly shared and had low generation probability. For each public chain, a later analysis derived a clonal expansion index from normalized ranks of inferred template counts within each repertoire. Generation probabilities in a later analysis came from a VDJ recombination model fitted to out-of-frame rearrangements, and those results were checked against IGoR. A later analysis scored TCR-TCR, TCR-HLA and TCR-CMV co-occurrence with hypergeometric tests, applying a repertoire-size bias correction to TCR pairs. A later analysis estimated false discovery rates by permuting HLA or CMV assignments 20 times. In a later analysis, co-occurring TCRs were grouped using DBSCAN, with TCRdist sequence similarity added in when clustering inside HLA-allele-positive subsets. Repertoires with fewer than 30,000 or more than 120,000 public chains, plus five repertoires with anomalous nucleotide sharing, were excluded from co-occurrence clustering. TCRdb limited this immuneACCESS table to in-frame rearrangements with V and J called. A share of clones is missing; checked studies link under half to unresolved V genes, and the rest is unexplained. The V and J calls and clone size are taken from that table; D and trimming were inferred from the DNA. Counted in this sample were over 100,000 clones; approximately 78% of them appeared once. Jointly, the top ten make up about a fifth of the sample.

In total, more than 500 healthy bone marrow donors made up the cohort. At the time of sampling, all cohort members were nominally healthy, though unrecorded immune exposures were likely present. The donor tested CMV seropositive, placing the donor among the roughly 300 seropositive members of the cohort. Every donor gave a peripheral blood sample, and the peripheral blood mononuclear cells from that sample were used for TCR beta sequencing. Genomic DNA was extracted from the blood cell samples with the Qiagen DNeasy Blood Extraction Kit. V is shortened by 0 bases, J by 6 bases, and the region joining them spans 12 bases. CDR1 and CDR2, per the germline V gene (reference sequence), are MNHNY and SVGAGI. Counted from cysteine to phenylalanine, this CDR3 has 15 amino acids. This entry keeps only the CDR3 DNA: 45 bases, framed from base 1. Regarding this clone: Its target antigen remains unknown. Per-base qualities were not stored, and no clone one base away is much larger.

The specimen sequenced was PBMCs. The V and J genes are TRBV6-6 and TRBJ2-1; the best D guess is TRBD2, with 5 bases matching. The receptor was isolated from a man between 25 and 39 years old in good health and CMV-seropositive. The DNA sequence follows: TGTGCCAGCAGTTACTCGCGGGCGAAGCCCAATGAGCAGTTCTTC. Translated, this is CASSYSRAKPNEQFF.